The 9 T cell receptor beta chains given below trace back to one sample, sequenced in a study of CD8 T cells in ankylosing spondylitis. Overall study findings and caveats: Made up of under ten highly homologous variants, a TCR beta motif appeared characteristic of ankylosing spondylitis blood.

Their cognate antigens are unknown. Via MiXCR, TCRdb re-called the 5' RACE reads, giving one row per CDR3 protein. The sample holds hundreds of thousands of distinct CDR3 sequences; roughly 27% are singletons and the top ten take roughly 1%. The sample taken for sequencing was blood, either unsorted or a sorted T cell fraction (not recorded which). These receptors were taken from a male donor with ankylosing spondylitis.

This chain's CDR3 is CASSSTSGKSYNEQFF. Here the CDR3 DNA reads TGTGCCAGCAGCTCGACTAGCGGGAAGTCCTACAATGAGCAGTTCTTC. The chain combines TRBV7-9 with TRBJ2-1; TRBD2 matches 11 bases. Germline CDR1 and CDR2: SEHNR and FQNEAQ (reference sequence). J was trimmed by 1 base and V by 4 bases; bases with no gene match: 3. This CDR3 contains 16 residues.

The V gene is TRBV10-2, the J gene TRBJ2-5; TRBD1 matches 9 bases. J lost 5 bases, V lost 6 bases, and 4 bases had no gene match. This CDR3 is built from 13 residues. Germline CDR1 reads WSHSY; CDR2 reads SAAADI. The CDR3 nucleotides read TGCGCCAGCAGATGGACAGGGGTGGAGACCCAGTACTTC. It encodes CASRWTGVETQYF.

V is TRBV24-1 and J is TRBJ2-2, with a tentative D call TRBD1 (6 bases). The V end lost 3 bases, the J end lost 4 bases, and 11 bases lay between the germline ends. The CDR3 is 15 amino acids. CDR1 is KGHDR and CDR2 is SFDVKD in the germline V gene. DNA for the CDR3: TGTGCCACCAGTGATACCGGACAGTTCACCGGGGAGCTGTTTTTT. This encodes CATSDTGQFTGELFF.

There are a few counts of this clonotype. This chain uses TRBV5-5 with TRBJ2-7; 11 bases match TRBD2. This CDR3 region has 15 residues. V lost 7 bases, J lost 2 bases, and 8 bases stayed unmatched. Per the germline V gene, CDR1 is SGHKS and CDR2 is YYEKEE (reference sequence). The CDR3 loop reads CASGLGLAATYEQYV. CDR3 sequence (DNA): TGTGCCAGCGGACTGGGACTAGCGGCTACCTACGAGCAGTACGTC.

The chain is built from TRBV5-1 and TRBJ2-1; D is ambiguous. The length of the CDR3 is 15 residues. CDR1 SGHRS and CDR2 YFSETQ come from the germline V gene. V was cut by 0 bases and J by 4 bases, with 11 bases left in between. CDR3 loop: CASSLEHAVYNEQFF. The CDR3 nucleotides are TGCGCCAGCAGCTTGGAGCACGCGGTTTACAATGAGCAGTTCTTC.

The table lists this clonotype with a few counts. This chain joins TRBV5-1 and TRBJ2-7; D not resolved. This CDR3 comprises 15 residues. From germline, CDR1 is SGHRS and CDR2 YFSETQ. V was pared by 4 bases and J by 5 bases, with 19 bases between. DNA for the CDR3: TGCGCCAGCAGCCAGGAAGGGAATCCACCTGACGAGCAGTACTTC. Translated, it gives CASSQEGNPPDEQYF. The entire variable domain, with the rest obtained from reference TRBV5-1 and TRBJ2-7, is as follows: KAGVTQTPRYLIKTRGQQVTLSCSPISGHRSVSWYQQTPGQGLQFLFEYFSETQRNKGNFPGRFSGRQFSNSRSEMNVSTLELGDSALYLCASSQEGNPPDEQYFGPGTRLTVT.

This rearrangement joins TRBV29-1 to TRBJ1-2, with D possibly TRBD1 on 6 matching bases. V lost 6 bases, J lost 4 bases, and 18 bases lay in between. This CDR3 has 14 amino acids. Germline lookup yields CDR1 SQVTM and CDR2 ANQGSEA. The CDR3: CSVGRQGPAYGYTF. DNA of the CDR3: TGCAGCGTGGGGCGGCAGGGGCCTGCCTATGGCTACACCTTC.

This clonotype was detected ten times or more. The rearrangement uses TRBV29-1 and TRBJ2-3; D not certain. Germline assignment: CDR1 SQVTM and CDR2 ANQGSEA. Trimming took 3 bases from V and 0 from J, leaving 13 bases between them. The CDR3 contains 15 residues. CDR3 coding DNA: TGCAGCGTTGACCGACTTGCGGCAAGCACAGATACGCAGTATTTT. This encodes CSVDRLAASTDTQYF.

This clonotype showed up just a few times. The V gene is TRBV12-5, the J gene TRBJ2-1; TRBD2 agrees at 11 bases. In germline, CDR1 is LGHNT, CDR2 FRNRAP. V was clipped by 0 bases and J by 5 bases; unmatched bases: 3. There are 16 residues in the CDR3. DNA for the CDR3: TGTGCTAGTGGTTTGGTTGCTAGCGGGAGGAACAATGAGCAGTTCTTC. This sequence encodes CASGLVASGRNNEQFF.